A selection of T cell receptor beta chains follows, all from one sample in a study of a mutant IDH1 vaccine in newly diagnosed glioma. The antigens for these receptors are not known. This table comes from immunoSEQ multiplex PCR, and its TCRdb copy is limited to in-frame clones, with some not included. In the table there are over 50,000 clones, around 89% of which are singletons. The input for sequencing was PBMCs, taken from a glioma patient whose treatment included an IDH1 peptide vaccine. These receptors all come from a woman aged 40 to 55 with glioma. CDR3s include the opening cysteine and the closing phenylalanine or tryptophan. The D gene is left open where the match is weak. Expanded clones get a size class; other rows say once, few or many, or leave the size out.

>NA|TRBV29-1|few|TRBJ1-1
CSVGGPWNTEAFF
TGCAGCGTCGGAGGGCCCTGGAACACTGAAGCTTTCTTT
>NA|TRBV6-5|NA|TRBJ1-1
CASQRGGRTEAFF
TGTGCCAGCCAAAGGGGGGGTCGCACTGAAGCTTTCTTT
>NA|TRBV6-5|NA|TRBJ2-1
CASSQGLDSYNEQFF
TGTGCCAGCAGCCAGGGACTCGACTCCTACAATGAGCAGTTCTTC
>NA|TRBV5-1|NA|TRBJ2-7
CASSLGQSGYEQYF
TGCGCCAGCAGCTTGGGACAGTCCGGGTACGAGCAGTACTTC
>NA|TRBV7-9|medium-sized|TRBJ2-3
CASSSRANTDTQYF
TGTGCCAGCAGCTCCCGGGCCAACACAGATACGCAGTATTTT
>NA|TRBV11-1|NA|TRBJ2-1
CASSHAGNEQFF
TGTGCCAGCAGCCACGCAGGGAATGAGCAGTTCTTC
>NA|TRBV7-2|NA|TRBJ2-5
CASSTPVLQETQYF
TGTGCCAGCAGTACCCCGGTGTTACAAGAGACCCAGTACTTC
>NA|TRBV6-6|NA|TRBJ2-7
CASSYDGTTYEQYF
TGTGCCAGCAGTTACGATGGGACGACCTACGAGCAGTACTTC
>NA|TRBV7-2|NA|TRBJ2-3
CASSSGPGDTQYF
TGTGCCAGCAGCTCGGGCCCTGGGGATACGCAGTATTTT
>TRBD2|TRBV4-2|NA|TRBJ2-7
CASSQDLSGTLYEQYF
TGTGCCAGCAGCCAAGATCTTAGCGGGACTTTATACGAGCAGTACTTC
>NA|TRBV6-5|NA|TRBJ2-5
CASSRTRQETQYF
TGTGCCAGCAGTCGGACACGCCAAGAGACCCAGTACTTC
>NA|TRBV6-1|NA|TRBJ2-1
CASSEFDSAVNEQFF
TGTGCCAGCAGTGAATTTGACTCGGCGGTTAATGAGCAGTTCTTC
>TRBD1|TRBV18|NA|TRBJ1-5
CASSQAGGDQPQHF
TGTGCCAGCTCGCAAGCAGGGGGGGATCAGCCCCAGCATTTT
>TRBD1|TRBV5-1|NA|TRBJ2-7
CASSSSGGVYEQYF
TGCGCCAGCAGCTCATCAGGGGGCGTTTACGAGCAGTACTTC
>TRBD1|TRBV13|NA|TRBJ1-4
CASSPGQGARDEKLFF
TGTGCCAGCAGCCCGGGACAGGGGGCGAGGGATGAAAAACTGTTTTTT
>NA|TRBV4-1|NA|TRBJ1-5
CASSQDQGVLSNQPQHF
TGCGCCAGCAGCCAAGATCAAGGGGTCCTTAGCAATCAGCCCCAGCATTTT
>NA|TRBV6-6|NA|TRBJ2-4
CASSYSGGGQNIQYF
TGTGCCAGCAGTTACTCGGGAGGGGGCCAAAACATTCAGTACTTC
>NA|TRBV4-2|NA|TRBJ2-7
CASSLSRRGAYEQYF
TGTGCCAGCAGCCTGTCACGGAGAGGGGCCTACGAGCAGTACTTC
>TRBD1|TRBV19|NA|TRBJ2-7
CASSHQGADEQYF
TGTGCCAGTAGTCACCAGGGGGCCGACGAGCAGTACTTC
>NA|TRBV5-5|NA|TRBJ2-3
CASSSRGATTDTQYF
TGTGCCAGCAGCTCGAGGGGAGCCACCACAGATACGCAGTATTTT
>NA|TRBV7-8|NA|TRBJ2-7
CASSLRDFQQYF
TGTGCCAGCAGCTTACGGGACTTCCAGCAGTACTTC
>NA|TRBV6-5|NA|TRBJ2-7
CASSTEATYEQYF
TGTGCCAGCTCGACGGAGGCGACCTACGAGCAGTACTTC
>TRBD1|TRBV15|NA|TRBJ1-4
CATSRGQGSEKLFF
TGTGCCACCAGCAGAGGACAGGGGAGTGAAAAACTGTTTTTT
>NA|TRBV29-1|NA|TRBJ2-7
CSVWGGRGSYEQYF
TGCAGCGTGTGGGGAGGTAGGGGCTCCTACGAGCAGTACTTC
>NA|TRBV5-1|NA|TRBJ1-4
CASSLAGDFEKLFF
TGCGCCAGCAGCTTGGCGGGAGACTTTGAAAAACTGTTTTTT
>TRBD1|TRBV19|NA|TRBJ2-7
CASRKTGDPTYEQYF
TGTGCCAGTCGAAAAACAGGGGATCCGACCTACGAGCAGTACTTC
>NA|TRBV5-1|NA|TRBJ2-5
CASSGGTVGGTQYF
TGCGCCAGCAGCGGCGGGACAGTTGGGGGGACCCAGTACTTC
>NA|TRBV29-1|NA|TRBJ2-3
CSAALSGTQYF
TGCAGCGCGGCCTTATCGGGTACGCAGTATTTT
>TRBD2|TRBV4-3|NA|TRBJ2-2
CASSRGTSGGGVTGELFF
TGCGCCAGCAGCCGAGGGACTAGCGGGGGCGGCGTCACCGGGGAGCTGTTTTTT